This T cell receptor beta chain was retrieved from a study of T-cell reconstitution after alpha-beta-depleted transplantation in children. This CDR3 comprises 14 residues. The germline V gene has CDR1 DFQATT and CDR2 SNEGSKA (reference sequence). The V end was cut by 7 bases, the J end by 0 bases, with 14 bases between. Unique molecular identifiers were incorporated during preparation of the TCRbeta library. Via MiXCR, TCRdb re-called the PCR reads, giving one row per CDR3 protein. Of fewer than 750,000 distinct CDR3 sequences listed, more than 20% are singletons. General observations from the study: After one year, T-cell counts and TCRbeta diversity mostly came from new T cells. Elevated TCRbeta diversity at day 60 was traced, in some patients, to surviving recipient T cells and thymic progenitors. Expanded graft clones, several hundred of them, were reportedly the source of alpha-beta T cells about two months after transplant.

This clonotype was found many times. Its antigen is not known. This receptor was obtained from a boy younger than two who had a stem cell transplant for acute myeloid leukemia, so the T cells may come from the graft donor. The V gene is TRBV20-1, the J gene TRBJ2-3; no clear D gene. The specimen was PBMCs, mostly from graft donor cells, collected 360 days after TCRalphabeta/CD19-depleted stem cell transplant. The CDR3 sequence: CSVLRRESTDTQYF. The CDR3 nucleotides are TGCAGTGTCCTACGGCGAGAGAGCACAGATACGCAGTATTTT.